This record covers a single TCR beta chain. With 60 Vbeta and 13 Jbeta primers, the PCR was carried out. TCRdb's copy holds only in-frame clones and misses some; the assay was immunoSEQ multiplex PCR. The profile shows roughly 160,000 clones, more than 70% of them singletons. With V trimmed by 5 bases and J by 6 bases, 7 bases remained unmatched. CDR3 size: 16 residues. Germline V lookup: CDR1 MNHEY, CDR2 SMNVEV (reference sequence). This entry is derived from a study of cytomegalovirus exposure and HLA in healthy donors. Sequencing was performed on PBMCs. The clonotype comes from a man in his sixties in good health and CMV-seronegative. This sequence joins TRBV27 and TRBJ2-2; TRBD2 matches 12 bases. The CDR3: CASSLLAGGPSGELFF. CDR3 nucleotides: TGTGCCAGCAGTCTGCTAGCGGGAGGGCCATCCGGGGAGCTGTTTTTT.